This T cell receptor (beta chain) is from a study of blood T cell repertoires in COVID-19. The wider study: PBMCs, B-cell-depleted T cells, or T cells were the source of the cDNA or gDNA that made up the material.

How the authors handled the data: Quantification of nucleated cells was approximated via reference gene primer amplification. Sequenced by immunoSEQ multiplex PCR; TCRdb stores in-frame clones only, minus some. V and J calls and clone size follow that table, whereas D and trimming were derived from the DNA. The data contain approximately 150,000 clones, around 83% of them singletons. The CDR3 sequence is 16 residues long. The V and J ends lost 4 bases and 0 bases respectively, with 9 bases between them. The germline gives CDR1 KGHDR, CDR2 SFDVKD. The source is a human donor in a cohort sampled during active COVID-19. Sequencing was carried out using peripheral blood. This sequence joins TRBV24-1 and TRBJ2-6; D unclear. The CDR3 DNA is TGTGCCACCAGTGACAAGAGGCCCTCTGGGGCCAACGTCCTGACTTTC. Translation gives CATSDKRPSGANVLTF.